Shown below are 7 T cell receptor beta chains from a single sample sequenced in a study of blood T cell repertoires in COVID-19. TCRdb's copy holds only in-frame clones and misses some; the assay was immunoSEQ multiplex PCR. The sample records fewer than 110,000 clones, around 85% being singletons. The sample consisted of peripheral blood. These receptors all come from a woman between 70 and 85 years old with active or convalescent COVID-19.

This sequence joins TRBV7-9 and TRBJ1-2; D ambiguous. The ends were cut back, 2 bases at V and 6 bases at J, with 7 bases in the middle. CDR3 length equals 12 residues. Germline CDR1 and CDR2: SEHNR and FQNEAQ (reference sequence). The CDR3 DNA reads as TGTGCCAGCAGCTTAAACAGTGATGGCTACACCTTC. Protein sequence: CASSLNSDGYTF. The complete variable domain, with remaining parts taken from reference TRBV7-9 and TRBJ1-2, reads DTGVSQNPRHKITKRGQNVTFRCDPISEHNRLYWYRQTLGQGPEFLTYFQNEAQLEKSRLLSDRFSAERPKGSFSTLEIQRTEQGDSAMYLCASSLNSDGYTFGSGTRLTVV.

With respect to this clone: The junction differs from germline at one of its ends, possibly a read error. The CDR3 region has the DNA TGTGCTAGCAGCTTACTAGCGGGGGGGCACAATGAGCAGTTCTTC. Its protein product is CASSLLAGGHNEQFF. The chain carries TRBV7-7 and TRBJ2-1, with 13 bases matching TRBD2. The CDR3 is made up of 15 amino acids. Germline values: CDR1 SSHAT, CDR2 FNYEAQ (reference sequence).

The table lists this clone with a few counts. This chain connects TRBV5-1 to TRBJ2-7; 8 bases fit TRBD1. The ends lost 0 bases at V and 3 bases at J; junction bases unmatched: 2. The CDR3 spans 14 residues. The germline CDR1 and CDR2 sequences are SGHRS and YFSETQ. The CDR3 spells CASSLAGQGYEQYF. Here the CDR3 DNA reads TGCGCCAGCAGCTTGGCTGGACAGGGCTACGAGCAGTACTTC.

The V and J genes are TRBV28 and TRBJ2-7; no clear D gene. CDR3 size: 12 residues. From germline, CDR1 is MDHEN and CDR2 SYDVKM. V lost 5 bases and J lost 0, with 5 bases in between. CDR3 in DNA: TGTGCCAGCAGTCCGAGCTCCTACGAGCAGTACTTC. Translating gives CASSPSSYEQYF.

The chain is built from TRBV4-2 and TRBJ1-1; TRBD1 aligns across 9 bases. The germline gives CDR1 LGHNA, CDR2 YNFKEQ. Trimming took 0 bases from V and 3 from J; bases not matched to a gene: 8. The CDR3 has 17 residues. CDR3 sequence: CASSQDWGTGWDTEAFF. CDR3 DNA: TGTGCCAGCAGCCAAGATTGGGGGACAGGGTGGGACACTGAAGCTTTCTTT.

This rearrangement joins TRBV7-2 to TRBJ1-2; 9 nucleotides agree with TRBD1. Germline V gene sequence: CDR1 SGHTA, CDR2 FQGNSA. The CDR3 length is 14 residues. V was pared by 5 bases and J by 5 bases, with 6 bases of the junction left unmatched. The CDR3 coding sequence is TGTGCCAGCAGCCCGAGGACAGGGGCGTATGGCTACACCTTC. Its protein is CASSPRTGAYGYTF.

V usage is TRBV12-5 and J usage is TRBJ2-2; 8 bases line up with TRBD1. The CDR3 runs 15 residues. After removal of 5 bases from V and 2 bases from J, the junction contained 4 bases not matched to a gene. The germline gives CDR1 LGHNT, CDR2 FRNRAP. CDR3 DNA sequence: TGTGCTAGTGGTCTCGGACAGGGCAACACCGGGGAGCTGTTTTTT. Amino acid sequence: CASGLGQGNTGELFF.